These T cell receptor beta chains were read from a single sample in a study of response to subunit inactivated influenza vaccine. TCRdb re-derived calls from the RT-PCR reads in MiXCR, one entry per CDR3 protein. The sample yields 500,000 to 550,000 distinct CDR3 sequences, approximately 7.1% seen once. The sample consisted of PBMCs from blood, taken around 25 months after vaccination. The origin of the receptors is a man between 50 and 75 years old who received an inactivated influenza vaccine. CDR3s include the opening cysteine and the closing phenylalanine or tryptophan. D genes are given only for firm matches. For some rows the clone size is stated as once, few or many, or as a class when expanded; others skip it.

TRBV20-1	few	TRBD2	17	TRBJ2-1	CSARGYGKAGGLNEQFF	TGCAGTGCTAGAGGCTATGGTAAAGCGGGAGGTCTCAATGAGCAGTTCTTC
TRBV5-1	.	TRBD2	14	TRBJ2-3	CASSGTSGGAPQYF	TGCGCCAGCAGCGGGACTAGCGGGGGGGCCCCGCAGTATTTT
TRBV10-3	.	.	15	TRBJ2-1	CAISESRTASNEQFF	TGTGCCATCAGTGAGTCGAGGACAGCCTCTAATGAGCAGTTCTTC
TRBV20-1	many	.	13	TRBJ1-5	CSARQKPLEPQHF	TGCAGTGCCCGACAGAAGCCTCTCGAGCCCCAGCATTTT
TRBV20-1	.	.	13	TRBJ1-5	CSARTGRNQPQHF	TGCAGTGCTAGAACCGGACGCAATCAGCCCCAGCATTTT
TRBV7-2	.	.	12	TRBJ1-1	CASSLAGQRAFF	TGTGCCAGCAGCTTAGCCGGACAGCGCGCTTTCTTT
TRBV11-2	few	.	17	TRBJ2-2	CASSLGGPLLNTGELFF	TGTGCCAGCAGCTTAGGTGGGCCGCTCCTGAACACCGGGGAGCTGTTTTTT
TRBV12-3/TRBV12-4	few	.	14	TRBJ2-5	CASSTGRRLETQYF	TGTGCCAGCAGTACCGGCCGGAGACTAGAGACCCAGTACTTC
TRBV6-1	many	.	15	TRBJ2-1	CASRITILSYNEQFF	TGTGCCAGCAGAATAACAATCCTGTCTTACAATGAGCAGTTCTTC
TRBV6-2/TRBV6-3	many	.	16	TRBJ2-2	CASRMGGAANTGELFF	TGTGCCAGCAGGATGGGGGGGGCAGCGAACACCGGGGAGCTGTTTTTT
TRBV10-3	many	TRBD1	14	TRBJ1-2	CAINPGQGIYGYTF	TGTGCCATCAACCCGGGACAGGGAATCTATGGCTACACCTTC
TRBV29-1	.	.	12	TRBJ1-2	CSVLDDRWGYTF	TGCAGCGTCCTCGACGACAGGTGGGGCTACACCTTC
TRBV6-1	.	TRBD1	13	TRBJ1-2	CASRETGGGGYTF	TGTGCCAGCAGAGAGACAGGGGGCGGAGGCTACACCTTC
TRBV20-1	.	TRBD2	15	TRBJ2-5	CSARGLAGNQETQYF	TGCAGTGCTCGAGGACTAGCGGGGAACCAAGAGACCCAGTACTTC
TRBV20-1	.	TRBD1	15	TRBJ2-2	CSASGPRQGTGELFF	TGCAGTGCTAGTGGCCCGAGACAGGGCACCGGGGAGCTGTTTTTT
TRBV29-1	many	.	13	TRBJ2-3	CTLMTLATDTQYF	TGCACCCTAATGACCCTAGCGACAGATACGCAGTATTTT